This T cell receptor beta chain emerged from a study of T-cell memory formation after mild COVID-19. Study-wide context: For the most part, TCR clusters were specific to one donor.

Trimming stripped 2 bases from V and 5 bases from J, with 11 bases between. The CDR3 totals 13 residues. Germline loops: CDR1 SQVTM, CDR2 ANQGSEA. This clonotype has just a few counts. What it binds is unknown. Study conclusions and caveats: CD4+ contracting clones were found mainly in CM and EM, and CD8+ ones in EMRA.

TCRdb re-analysed the 5' RACE reads in MiXCR, keeping a single row per CDR3 protein. Among tens of thousands of distinct CDR3 sequences, approximately 16% were seen once, and the ten largest hold 30% to 35%. The receptor was isolated from an adult woman who had mild COVID-19 (a few samples of this study predate the infection). Cell type and time point are not known. The chain is built from TRBV29-1 and TRBJ2-3; possible D gene TRBD1, 6 bases. Sequencing used PBMCs or a T cell subset sorted from them (not recorded which). The CDR3 protein is CSVEIRGIDTQYF. The CDR3 DNA sequence: TGCAGCGTTGAAATCAGGGGCATAGATACGCAGTATTTT.